This TCR beta chain was sequenced for a study of shared clonotypes between healthy human individuals. The CDR3 length is 15 residues. The V gene's germline CDR1 is SGHDT and CDR2 YYEEEE. V lost 7 bases and J 2 bases, leaving 19 bases between the germline ends. Deep was the level at which the assay was run. Sequencing was performed with immunoSEQ multiplex PCR; in TCRdb, only in-frame clones are kept and a portion is missing. Among about 980,000 clones listed, approximately 76% were seen once. V is TRBV5-6 and J is TRBJ2-7; D possibly corresponds to TRBD2 (6 bases). The TCR was taken from a man between 18 and 35 years old in good health. What was sequenced was memory CD4+ T cells sorted from blood. As to subset: CD45RA-negative fraction. The CDR3 DNA is TGTGCCAGCTTTTTACGCGGAGGGATCACCTACGAGCAGTACTTC. Amino acids: CASFLRGGITYEQYF.